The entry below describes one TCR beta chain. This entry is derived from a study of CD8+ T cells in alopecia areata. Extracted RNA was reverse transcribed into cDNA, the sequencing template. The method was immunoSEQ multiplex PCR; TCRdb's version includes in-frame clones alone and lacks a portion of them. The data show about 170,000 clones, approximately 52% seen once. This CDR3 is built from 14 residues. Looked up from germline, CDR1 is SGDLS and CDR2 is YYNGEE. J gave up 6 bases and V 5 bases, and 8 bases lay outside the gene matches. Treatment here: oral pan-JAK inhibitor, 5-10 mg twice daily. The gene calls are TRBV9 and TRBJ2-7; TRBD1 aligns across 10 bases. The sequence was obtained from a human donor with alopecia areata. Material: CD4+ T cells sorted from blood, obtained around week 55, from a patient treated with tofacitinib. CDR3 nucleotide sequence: TGTGCCAGCAGTGCCGGGACAGGGGAAAGCGAGCAGTACTTC. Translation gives CASSAGTGESEQYF.